This T cell receptor beta chain was sequenced during a study of shared clonotypes between healthy human individuals. Data came from immunoSEQ multiplex PCR; TCRdb stores just in-frame clones and leaves some out. The repertoire holds just over 2,000,000 clones, about 95% seen once, with 1% to 1.3% in the top ten. The CDR3 runs to 15 residues. V was shortened by 6 bases and J by 1 base, with 16 bases between the two germline ends. Germline CDR1 is MNHEY and CDR2 is SVGAGI. CD45RO negativity and positive selection for CCR7 defined naive CD8 cells, a population that excluded terminally differentiated effector memory CD45RA+ cells.

Material: naive CD8+ T cells sorted from blood. V and J are TRBV6-5 and TRBJ2-7; D is undetermined. The TCR was taken from a young man in good health. CDR3 region: CASSPASWRSYEQYF. For the CDR3, the DNA is TGTGCCAGCAGCCCCGCATCGTGGAGATCCTACGAGCAGTACTTC.